Sequencing of this T cell receptor beta chain was carried out in a study of blood T cell repertoires in COVID-19. Whole-study context: Specimens from acute and convalescent COVID-19 originated in the United States, Italy and Spain. T cells, B-cell-depleted T cells, or PBMCs provided the cDNA or gDNA that served as material.

Authors' processing steps: The authors estimated nucleated cell counts from reference gene primer amplification. Clones were read by immunoSEQ multiplex PCR, and TCRdb kept only the in-frame ones, dropping some. Clonal size and the V and J genes are those of that table, whereas D and trimming came from the DNA. Of about 140,000 clones in the sample, 86% were seen once. From germline, CDR1 is MNHEY and CDR2 SVGEGT. V gave up 7 bases and J gave up 5 bases; unmatched junction bases: 8. The CDR3 sequence is 15 residues long. The V and J genes are TRBV6-2 or TRBV6-3 and TRBJ2-3, with 11 nucleotides matching TRBD1. The sequencing input was peripheral blood. This TCR came from a woman between 55 and 75 years old with acute or convalescent COVID-19. The CDR3 DNA reads as TGTGCCAGCACCCCGGACAGGGGGCTTGAAGATACGCAGTATTTT. Translating it yields CASTPDRGLEDTQYF.